This T cell receptor (beta chain) was recorded in a study of T cells after yellow fever vaccination. Study results and limitations: The secondary response peaked faster, at day 5 versus 15, but was weaker. Abundant clonotypes from the bulk population could contaminate FACS-sorted repertoires.

V lost 10 bases to trimming and J lost 6 bases; unmatched junction nucleotides: 14. The CDR3 loop spans 14 amino acids. CDR1 and CDR2 (germline): MNHNS, SASEGT. The 5'RACE template-switching step produced TCR cDNA and added a universal primer site and UMIs. TCRdb called the 5' RACE reads again in MiXCR, with one record for every CDR3 protein. The data contain 620,000 or so distinct CDR3 sequences, about 17% of them singletons. This clonotype has just a few counts. Its antigen remains unidentified. The TCR sequence derives from a man aged 18 to 30 who received the YFV17D yellow fever vaccine. The sample was PBMCs, taken less than 6 days after the first yellow fever vaccination. J is TRBJ1-1 and V is TRBV6-1, with 7 bases fitting TRBD1. The CDR3 loop is CATQRIPTGAEAFF. DNA of the CDR3: TGTGCCACCCAGAGAATCCCTACAGGGGCTGAAGCTTTCTTT.